This TCR beta chain was found in a study of blood T cell repertoires in COVID-19. Study as a whole: The origin of the acute and convalescent COVID-19 samples was the United States, Italy and Spain.

The CDR3 length is 18 residues. Germline V gene lookup returns CDR1 SGDLS and CDR2 YYNGEE. The V gene end was trimmed by 0 bases and the J gene end by 1 base; junction bases not matched to a gene: 2. Original methodology: Estimated nucleated cell counts came from reference gene primer amplification. The table came from immunoSEQ multiplex PCR; TCRdb's copy has only in-frame clones and leaves some out. V, J and clone size derive from that table, while D and trimming were established from the DNA sequence. This sample has 350,000 to 450,000 clones, with 85% found just once. This clonotype originated in a woman aged 18-29 years with acute or convalescent COVID-19. This rearrangement joins TRBV9 to TRBJ2-2; TRBD2 agrees at 14 bases. Input material: peripheral blood. The CDR3 region has the DNA TGTGCCAGCAGCGTAGTCGGACTAGCGGGGGGGAACACCGGGGAGCTGTTTTTT. Its protein product is CASSVVGLAGGNTGELFF.